Listed below are T cell receptor beta chains from one sample, sequenced in a study of brain metastases from non-small cell lung cancer. Some clones are missing from TCRdb's copy, which holds only in-frame ones; the method was immunoSEQ multiplex PCR. This sample carries 6,000 or so clones, about four fifths of them seen once, and the ten largest clones take more than 6.5%. The sample consisted of primary lung tumor tissue. The receptors derive from a donor aged 40 or older with non-small cell lung cancer. The conserved cysteine and the conserved F or W are not part of the CDR3 here. The size of a clone is reported for some rows only, either as once, few or many, or as a class for expanded clones.

TRBV29-1	TRBJ1-2	-	SVEDQSQGGYGYT
TRBV28	TRBJ2-2	-	ASSLRGAMDTGELF
TRBV18	TRBJ2-3	large	ASSGTGGTDTQY
TRBV14	TRBJ1-6	-	ASSQARGSSPLH
TRBV28	TRBJ1-1	-	ASSLWGITEAF
TRBV3-1/TRBV3-2	TRBJ2-5	-	ASSPGEGRWGETQY
TRBV6-5	TRBJ2-4	-	ASSYSQQGGNIQY
TRBV6-1	TRBJ2-1	-	ASSEAPGGSYNEQF
TRBV25-1	TRBJ1-2	-	ASSPQTGPYGYT
TRBV10-3	TRBJ2-1	-	AISGEDRGLYNEQF
TRBV6-5	TRBJ1-1	-	ASSPPGQGTTEAF
TRBV28	TRBJ1-4	-	ASSSPGNRNEKLF
TRBV6-2/TRBV6-3	TRBJ1-2	-	ASSDHLSGGYT
TRBV18	TRBJ1-2	-	ASSEGYYGYT
TRBV19	TRBJ2-7	-	ASSIDHQRGTYEQY
TRBV5-1	TRBJ1-1	few	ASSLEAQGAEAF
TRBV12-3/TRBV12-4	TRBJ1-5	-	ASSTDSQPQH
TRBV9	TRBJ2-1	-	ASSPRGAYNEQF
TRBV6-5	TRBJ1-1	-	ASKVDNRGLEAF
TRBV11-1	TRBJ2-6	-	ASSLAGANVLT
TRBV12-3/TRBV12-4	TRBJ1-1	-	ASSLGGPSEAF
TRBV5-5	TRBJ2-7	-	ASSLEAESPYEQY
TRBV20-1	TRBJ2-5	-	SASDRGLETQY
TRBV6-5	TRBJ1-3	-	ASSYSTAGNTIY
TRBV7-8	TRBJ2-7	-	ASSLAMRDRAPYEQY
TRBV6-6	TRBJ2-1	few	ASSRLAGGLSTAYNEQF
TRBV6-6	TRBJ2-7	-	ASRGRAGWEQY
TRBV6-1	TRBJ1-4	-	ASSERIGTDYNEKLF
TRBV5-5	TRBJ2-7	-	ASSLVGREQY
TRBV28	TRBJ2-3	-	ASSALAGRTDTQY
TRBV10-1	TRBJ1-1	few	ASRRVATLEAVRANTEAF
TRBV6-5	TRBJ1-5	-	ASSYSQERQPQH
TRBV5-1	TRBJ1-6	once	ASSLAGGSSYNSPLH
TRBV30	TRBJ2-2	once	AWSGWGWGGELF
TRBV28	TRBJ1-6	-	ASSGRADSYYNSPLH
TRBV19	TRBJ1-1	-	ASSFQGSNTEAF
TRBV30	TRBJ1-2	-	AWSPLGRALGYGYT
TRBV5-4	TRBJ2-5	-	ASSPGTRGGETQY
TRBV19	TRBJ1-5	-	ASSPTGGRQPQH
TRBV6-4	TRBJ1-5	-	ASSREGGLGQPQH
TRBV24-1	TRBJ2-2	few	ATSRGTGELF
TRBV7-3	TRBJ2-1	once	ASSYGGLALYNEQF